Listed below are T cell receptor beta chains from one sample, sequenced in a study of blood T cell repertoires in COVID-19. Repertoires were generated with immunoSEQ multiplex PCR, while TCRdb's copy carries only in-frame clones and drops some. The table records 240,000 or so clones, about 70% of them present only once. Sequencing was performed on peripheral blood. These receptors were obtained from a woman of 80 years or more with acute or convalescent COVID-19. Both conserved end residues are part of each CDR3. Fields, in order: D gene, clone size, J gene, V gene, CDR3 protein, CDR3 DNA. D genes are given only for firm matches. Rows give clone size only sometimes, using once, few, many, or a class for an expanded clone.

>TRBD2|NA|TRBJ2-7|TRBV6-6
CASSRAGGSYEQYF
TGTGCCAGCAGTCGAGCGGGAGGTTCCTACGAGCAGTACTTC
>TRBD2|NA|TRBJ2-1|TRBV30
CAWSPGTSGRANEQFF
TGTGCCTGGAGTCCCGGGACTAGCGGGAGGGCCAATGAGCAGTTCTTC
>NA|NA|TRBJ2-7|TRBV5-1
CASMEGALVYEQYF
TGCGCCAGCATGGAGGGGGCGCTTGTCTACGAGCAGTACTTC
>NA|NA|TRBJ1-4|TRBV5-1
CASSVGQGPEKLFF
TGCGCCAGCAGCGTCGGGCAGGGCCCCGAAAAACTGTTTTTT
>NA|NA|TRBJ2-5|TRBV5-1
CASSEAGEGETQYF
TGCGCCAGCAGCGAAGCAGGGGAAGGAGAGACCCAGTACTTC
>NA|NA|TRBJ1-4|TRBV3-1/TRBV3-2
CASSPGVPNEKLFF
TGTGCCAGCAGCCCAGGGGTTCCTAATGAAAAACTGTTTTTT
>NA|NA|TRBJ2-2|TRBV2
CASVREDAGELFF
TGTGCCAGCGTCAGGGAGGATGCCGGGGAGCTGTTTTTT
>NA|NA|TRBJ2-7|TRBV5-4
CASSSSNRFLRSEQYF
TGTGCCAGCAGCTCGTCAAACAGGTTTTTAAGGTCCGAGCAGTACTTC
>TRBD1|once|TRBJ1-5|TRBV7-8
CASSPRGQGYQPQHF
TGTGCCAGCAGCCCCCGAGGACAGGGGTATCAGCCCCAGCATTTT
>NA|NA|TRBJ1-1|TRBV18
CASSSRGVGMNTEAFF
TGTGCCAGCTCATCACGGGGGGTGGGTATGAACACTGAAGCTTTCTTT
>NA|many|TRBJ1-2|TRBV7-2
CASSLTGGPF
TGTGCCAGCAGCCTTACCGGGGGGCCCTTC
>TRBD1|NA|TRBJ1-2|TRBV28
CASSLGDSYGYTF
TGTGCCAGCAGTTTAGGGGACAGCTATGGCTACACCTTC
>NA|NA|TRBJ1-4|TRBV30
CAWRYSATNEKLFF
TGTGCCTGGCGCTACAGTGCAACTAATGAAAAACTGTTTTTT
>NA|NA|TRBJ1-1|TRBV7-3
CASSLRTRGTEAFF
TGTGCCAGCAGCTTGAGGACTAGGGGGACTGAAGCTTTCTTT
>NA|NA|TRBJ2-3|TRBV3-1/TRBV3-2
CASSQVSADTQYF
TGTGCCAGCAGCCAAGTTTCAGCAGATACGCAGTATTTT
>NA|NA|TRBJ2-1|TRBV18
CASSPGQASYNEQFF
TGTGCCAGCTCACCAGGTCAGGCTTCCTACAATGAGCAGTTCTTC
>TRBD1|NA|TRBJ2-3|TRBV19
CASSPQGAGPTDTQYF
TGTGCCAGTAGTCCCCAGGGGGCGGGGCCCACAGATACGCAGTATTTT
>NA|NA|TRBJ1-1|TRBV7-9
CASSLSSHRDTEAFF
TGTGCCAGCAGCTTAAGCTCCCACAGGGACACTGAAGCTTTCTTT
>NA|NA|TRBJ1-2|TRBV29-1
CSVDGEGIYGYTF
TGCAGCGTTGACGGGGAGGGCATATATGGCTACACCTTC
>NA|NA|TRBJ2-3|TRBV29-1
CSVETGADTQYF
TGCAGCGTTGAGACCGGGGCAGATACGCAGTATTTT
>NA|NA|TRBJ2-5|TRBV6-5
CASRWRLNQETQYF
TGTGCCAGCAGGTGGAGACTAAACCAAGAGACCCAGTACTTC
>TRBD2|NA|TRBJ2-2|TRBV3-1/TRBV3-2
CASSQVRFGTSGRRGGELFF
TGTGCCAGCAGCCAAGTTAGATTCGGGACTAGCGGGAGACGAGGCGGGGAGCTGTTTTTT
>TRBD1|NA|TRBJ1-1|TRBV16
CASSHPRDRAANTEAFF
TGTGCCAGCAGCCATCCCCGGGACAGGGCGGCGAACACTGAAGCTTTCTTT
>TRBD1|NA|TRBJ2-1|TRBV14
CASSPRTGGEQFF
TGTGCCAGCAGCCCGAGGACAGGCGGTGAGCAGTTCTTC
>NA|NA|TRBJ2-4|TRBV18
CASSPPLGTQGGNIQYF
TGTGCCAGCTCACCACCTCTAGGGACGCAGGGGGGTAACATTCAGTACTTC
>TRBD1|NA|TRBJ1-1|TRBV7-9
CASSLLGTGSGAFF
TGTGCCAGCAGCTTATTAGGGACAGGGTCGGGGGCTTTCTTT
>TRBD1|NA|TRBJ1-1|TRBV10-3
CAISEQGAFNTEAFF
TGTGCCATCAGTGAACAGGGGGCGTTTAACACTGAAGCTTTCTTT
>NA|NA|TRBJ1-4|TRBV7-2
CASSLMGAANEKLFF
TGTGCCAGCAGCTTAATGGGGGCCGCGAATGAAAAACTGTTTTTT
>TRBD2|NA|TRBJ2-7|TRBV18
CASSPQMSSGGYEQYF
TGTGCCAGCTCACCACAGATGTCTAGCGGGGGTTACGAGCAGTACTTC
>NA|NA|TRBJ2-7|TRBV7-2
CASRQGASEYEQYF
TGTGCCAGCAGGCAAGGGGCTAGCGAATACGAGCAGTACTTC
>TRBD1|NA|TRBJ1-2|TRBV5-1
CASSWEGGLSYGYTF
TGCGCCAGCAGCTGGGAAGGGGGCCTAAGCTATGGCTACACCTTC
>NA|NA|TRBJ2-3|TRBV2
CASSLITGGLADTQYF
TGTGCCAGCAGCCTCATTACGGGGGGCCTCGCAGATACGCAGTATTTT
>NA|NA|TRBJ2-5|TRBV6-2/TRBV6-3
CASSYSRRRGETQYF
TGTGCCAGCAGTTACTCGAGGAGGCGGGGAGAGACCCAGTACTTC
>NA|NA|TRBJ1-5|TRBV2
CASSEGGRNQPQHF
TGTGCCAGCAGTGAAGGGGGGCGGAATCAGCCCCAGCATTTT
>TRBD1|NA|TRBJ2-7|TRBV5-1
CASREEYRGRSRYEQYF
TGCGCCAGCAGGGAAGAATACAGGGGGAGGTCCCGCTACGAGCAGTACTTC
>TRBD2|many|TRBJ2-7|TRBV5-1
CASSLLAGVTYEQYF
TGCGCCAGCAGCCTTCTAGCGGGTGTTACCTACGAGCAGTACTTC
>TRBD1|few|TRBJ2-7|TRBV6-5
CASSYSPGGSEQYF
TGTGCCAGCAGTTACTCTCCAGGGGGCAGCGAGCAGTACTTC
>TRBD1|NA|TRBJ1-1|TRBV5-5
CASSRQGLEAFF
TGTGCCAGCAGCCGACAGGGCCTTGAAGCTTTCTTT
>TRBD1|NA|TRBJ2-7|TRBV7-9
CASSLVSGGSYEQYF
TGTGCCAGCAGCTTAGTCTCAGGGGGTTCCTACGAGCAGTACTTC
>TRBD2|NA|TRBJ2-4|TRBV15
CATSREGLVNIQYF
TGTGCCACCAGCAGAGAGGGACTAGTAAACATTCAGTACTTC
>NA|NA|TRBJ2-7|TRBV2
CASSEIRSSYEQYF
TGTGCCAGCAGTGAAATCCGCAGCTCCTACGAGCAGTACTTC
>TRBD1|NA|TRBJ1-6|TRBV6-5
CASRARQGDSPLHF
TGTGCCAGCAGGGCCCGACAGGGGGATTCACCCCTCCACTTT
>NA|few|TRBJ2-5|TRBV11-2
CASSLGSMEPQYF
TGTGCCAGCAGCTTAGGGTCGATGGAGCCCCAGTACTTC
>TRBD1|few|TRBJ1-5|TRBV18
CASSLKPMGDSLSQPQHF
TGTGCCAGCTCGCTCAAACCGATGGGGGACAGTTTATCACAGCCCCAGCATTTT
>NA|NA|TRBJ2-7|TRBV19
CASSSGHLLGEQYF
TGTGCCAGTAGTAGCGGACACCTACTGGGCGAGCAGTACTTC
>NA|once|TRBJ1-5|TRBV12-3/TRBV12-4
CASSFRGNQPQHF
TGTGCCAGCAGTTTCCGGGGCAATCAGCCCCAGCATTTT